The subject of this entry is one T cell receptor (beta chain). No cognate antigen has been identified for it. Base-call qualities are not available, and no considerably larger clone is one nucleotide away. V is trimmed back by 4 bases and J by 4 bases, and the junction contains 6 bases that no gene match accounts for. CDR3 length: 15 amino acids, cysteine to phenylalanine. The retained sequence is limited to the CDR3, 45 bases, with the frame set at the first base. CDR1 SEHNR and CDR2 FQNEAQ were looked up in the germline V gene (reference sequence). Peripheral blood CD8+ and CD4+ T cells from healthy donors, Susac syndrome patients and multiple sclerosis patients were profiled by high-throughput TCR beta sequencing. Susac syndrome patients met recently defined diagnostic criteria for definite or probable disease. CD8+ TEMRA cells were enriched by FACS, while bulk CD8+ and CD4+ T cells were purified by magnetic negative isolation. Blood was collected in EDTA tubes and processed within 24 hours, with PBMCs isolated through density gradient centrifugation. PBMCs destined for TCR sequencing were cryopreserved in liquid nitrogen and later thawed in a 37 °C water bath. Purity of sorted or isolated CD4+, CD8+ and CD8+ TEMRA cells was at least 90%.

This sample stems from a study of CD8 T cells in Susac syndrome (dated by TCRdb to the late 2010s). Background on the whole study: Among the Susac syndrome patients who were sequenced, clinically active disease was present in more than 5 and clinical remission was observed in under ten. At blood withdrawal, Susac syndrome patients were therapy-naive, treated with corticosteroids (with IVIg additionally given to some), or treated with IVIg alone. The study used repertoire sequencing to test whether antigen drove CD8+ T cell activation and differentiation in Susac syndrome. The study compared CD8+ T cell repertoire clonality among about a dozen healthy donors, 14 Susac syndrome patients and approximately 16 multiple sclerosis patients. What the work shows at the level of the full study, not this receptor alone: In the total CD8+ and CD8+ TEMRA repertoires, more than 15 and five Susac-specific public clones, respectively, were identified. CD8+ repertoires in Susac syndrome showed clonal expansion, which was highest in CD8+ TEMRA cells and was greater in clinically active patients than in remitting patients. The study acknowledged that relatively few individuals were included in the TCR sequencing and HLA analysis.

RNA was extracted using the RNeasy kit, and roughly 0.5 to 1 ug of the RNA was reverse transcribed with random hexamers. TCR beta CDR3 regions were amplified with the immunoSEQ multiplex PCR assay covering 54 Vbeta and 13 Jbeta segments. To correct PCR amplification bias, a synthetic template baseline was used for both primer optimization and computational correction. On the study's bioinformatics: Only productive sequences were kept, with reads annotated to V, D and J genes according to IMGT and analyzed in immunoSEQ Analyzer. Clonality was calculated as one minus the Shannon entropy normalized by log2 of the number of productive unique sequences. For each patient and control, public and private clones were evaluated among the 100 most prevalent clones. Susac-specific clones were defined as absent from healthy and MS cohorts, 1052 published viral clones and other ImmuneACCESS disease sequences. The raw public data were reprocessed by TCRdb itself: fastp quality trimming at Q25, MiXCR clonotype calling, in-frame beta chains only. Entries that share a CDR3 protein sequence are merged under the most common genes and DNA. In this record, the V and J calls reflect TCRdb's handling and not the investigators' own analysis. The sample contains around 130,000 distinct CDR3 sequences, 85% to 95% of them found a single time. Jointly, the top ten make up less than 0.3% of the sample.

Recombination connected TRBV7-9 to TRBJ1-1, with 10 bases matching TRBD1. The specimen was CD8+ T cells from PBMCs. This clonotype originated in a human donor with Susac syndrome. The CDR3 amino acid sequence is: CASSSSRDRGTEAFF. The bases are TGTGCCAGCAGCTCAAGCCGGGACAGGGGCACTGAAGCTTTCTTT.